The 26 T cell receptor beta chains listed next were all sequenced from one sample in a study of response to subunit inactivated influenza vaccine. A single record per CDR3 protein comes from TCRdb applying MiXCR to the RT-PCR reads. Counted here are about 610,000 distinct CDR3 sequences, 13% to 15% occurring once; the ten biggest clones make up 8.5% to 14%. The starting material was PBMCs from blood, obtained about 12 days after vaccination. All receptors derive from a middle-aged man who received an inactivated influenza vaccine.

This clonotype was detected a few times. This chain uses TRBV6-2 or TRBV6-3 with TRBJ2-7; D unresolved. The CDR3 consists of 14 residues. V lost 2 bases to trimming and J lost 0 bases, with 8 bases between them. Germline V CDR1 and CDR2: MNHEY, SVGEGT. CDR3 amino acids: CASSYPTTSYEQYF. The DNA of the CDR3 is TGTGCCAGCAGTTACCCGACAACCTCCTACGAGCAGTACTTC.

V is TRBV10-3 and J is TRBJ2-7, with TRBD1 as a possible D gene (6 bases). The germline V gene encodes CDR1 ENHRY and CDR2 SYGVKD. The ends were cut back, 0 bases at V and 6 bases at J, with 12 bases in the middle. This CDR3 comprises 14 residues. CDR3 protein: CAISESNRVGEQYF. Written as DNA, the CDR3 is TGTGCCATCAGTGAGTCGAACAGGGTAGGCGAGCAGTACTTC.

CDR3 DNA sequence: TGTGCCAGCAGCTTGATTGTCGGGACTAGCGGGAGACTATATAGTGAGCAGTTCTTC. This encodes CASSLIVGTSGRLYSEQFF. The genes are TRBV5-4 and TRBJ2-1; 14 nucleotides align to TRBD2. Germline V gives CDR1 SGHNT, CDR2 YYREEE (reference sequence). V lost 1 base to trimming and J lost 9 bases; unmatched junction nucleotides: 15. The CDR3 loop spans 19 amino acids.

The V call is TRBV25-1, the J call TRBJ2-5, with D maybe TRBD1 (6 bases). Germline CDR1 reads MGHDK; CDR2 reads SYGVNS. This CDR3 is built from 19 residues. The V end was cut by 2 bases, the J end by 0 bases, with 22 bases between. CDR3 in amino acids: CASSEALSQGRGNQETQYF. CDR3 nucleotides: TGTGCCAGCAGTGAAGCTTTAAGCCAGGGGCGAGGGAACCAAGAGACCCAGTACTTC.

This clonotype has a handful of counts. J is TRBJ2-2 and V is TRBV5-1, with 9 bases that match TRBD2. Unmatched junction bases numbered 6, after V lost 6 bases and J lost 3 bases. Germline V gives CDR1 SGHRS, CDR2 YFSETQ. This CDR3 is 15 amino acids long. The CDR3 sequence is CASIMVAGDTGELFF. The CDR3 nucleotides are TGCGCCAGCATTATGGTAGCGGGGGACACCGGGGAGCTGTTTTTT.

This clonotype has only a few counts. The V gene is TRBV20-1, the J gene TRBJ2-5; 8 bases agree with TRBD1. From germline, CDR1 is DFQATT and CDR2 SNEGSKA (reference sequence). The CDR3 contains 15 residues. The CDR3 reads CSTLGQGVYQETQYF. The CDR3 nucleotides read TGCAGCACTCTAGGACAGGGAGTATACCAAGAGACCCAGTACTTC.

J is TRBJ2-7 and V is TRBV29-1; tentative D call: TRBD1 (6 bases). V lost 3 bases and J lost 4, with 13 bases in between. Looked up from germline, CDR1 is SQVTM and CDR2 is ANQGSEA. The CDR3 has 13 residues. CDR3 loop: CSVEGTRIYEQYF. The CDR3 DNA follows: TGCAGCGTTGAGGGGACACGTATTTACGAGCAGTACTTC.

This clonotype appeared a few times. The chain has TRBV7-3 and TRBJ2-1, with D possibly being TRBD1 or TRBD2 (5 bases each). Germline V gives CDR1 SGHTA, CDR2 FQGTGA. CDR3 length equals 12 residues. Trimming removed 6 bases from V and 10 bases from J, with 13 bases in between. CDR3 amino acids: CASRSPGTEQFF. The CDR3 DNA reads TGTGCCAGCAGGTCGCCCGGGACCGAGCAGTTCTTC.

The CDR3 bases are TGCAGTGCTACGCGGGTTTCCTATGGCTACACCTTC. Residues: CSATRVSYGYTF. The chain uses TRBV20-1 and TRBJ1-2; D uncertain. V was clipped by 4 bases and J by 4 bases, with 10 bases between them. This CDR3 region has 12 residues. Germline CDR1 is DFQATT and CDR2 is SNEGSKA (reference sequence).

In this sample, this clonotype turned up a few times. V usage is TRBV5-1 and J usage is TRBJ2-7, with a tentative D call TRBD1 (5 bases). CDR3 size: 12 residues. Trimming cost V 0 bases and J 9 bases, with 10 bases left between them. From germline, CDR1 is SGHRS and CDR2 YFSETQ. The CDR3 loop reads CASSLAKGWQYF. DNA of the CDR3: TGCGCCAGCAGCTTGGCTAAGGGGTGGCAGTACTTC. The full variable domain, with the rest looked up from reference TRBV5-1 and TRBJ2-7, is KAGVTQTPRYLIKTRGQQVTLSCSPISGHRSVSWYQQTPGQGLQFLFEYFSETQRNKGNFPGRFSGRQFSNSRSEMNVSTLELGDSALYLCASSLAKGWQYFGPGTRLTVT.

The chain employs TRBV7-6 and TRBJ2-2, with 12 bases identical to TRBD2. This CDR3 spans 16 amino acids. Germline lookup yields CDR1 SGHVS and CDR2 FNYEAQ. The junction had 1 base not matched to a gene; V was cut back by 2 bases and J by 3 bases. CDR3 amino acids: CASSLRLAGDTGELFF. CDR3 nucleotides: TGTGCCAGCAGCTTAAGACTAGCGGGAGACACCGGGGAGCTGTTTTTT.

The chain has TRBV6-5 and TRBJ2-7; 10 nucleotides agree with TRBD2. Germline-derived CDR1 and CDR2 are MNHEY and SVGAGI. This CDR3 has 12 residues. V lost 5 bases and J lost 7; bases outside the gene matches: 2. CDR3 DNA sequence: TGTGCCAGCAGTAGCGGGAGGGGTGAGCAGTACTTC. This translates into CASSSGRGEQYF.

V gene TRBV24-1 combines with J gene TRBJ2-7; TRBD1 agrees at 7 bases. This CDR3 contains 13 residues. In germline, CDR1 is KGHDR, CDR2 SFDVKD. Here the CDR3 DNA reads TGTGACCAAGGCTGGGACAGACCCTACGAGCAGTACTTC. Its translation is CDQGWDRPYEQYF.

This rearrangement joins TRBV28 to TRBJ1-5, with a possible D match to TRBD1 (5 bases). There are 15 residues in the CDR3. Looked up from germline, CDR1 is MDHEN and CDR2 is SYDVKM. The V gene lost 5 bases and the J gene lost 6 bases, with 17 bases spanning the gap. CDR3 residues: CASSSKGTLRQPQHF. CDR3 nucleotides: TGTGCCAGCAGTAGCAAAGGGACCTTACGTCAGCCCCAGCATTTT.

This clonotype was detected ten times or more. The chain links TRBV5-4 to TRBJ1-4; D possibly corresponds to TRBD1 (5 bases). The length of the CDR3 is 16 residues. Per the germline V gene, CDR1 is SGHNT and CDR2 is YYREEE (reference sequence). Between the trimmed V and J ends, which lost 4 bases and 0 bases, there was a span of 13 bases. The CDR3 DNA is TGTGCCAGCAGCCCCGGGACCGCGGCAACTAATGAAAAACTGTTTTTT. This codes for CASSPGTAATNEKLFF.

This clonotype was recorded a few times. The CDR3 bases are TGCAGCGTTGAGATGATGGGACGGGAGCAGTTCTTC. Encoded protein: CSVEMMGREQFF. This sequence joins TRBV29-1 and TRBJ2-1; D tentatively fits TRBD1 or TRBD2 (5 bases each). Trimming removed 3 bases from V and 10 bases from J, with 13 bases in between. Germline V gene lookup returns CDR1 SQVTM and CDR2 ANQGSEA. The CDR3 spans 12 residues.

The chain's CDR3 is CASVRESSYNEQFF. CDR3 DNA sequence: TGCGCCAGCGTTCGGGAGAGCTCCTACAATGAGCAGTTCTTC. The chain carries TRBV5-1 and TRBJ2-1; D perhaps matches TRBD2 (6 bases). Trimming left V 7 bases short and J 0 bases short, with 11 bases between. Germline CDR1 is SGHRS and CDR2 is YFSETQ. The CDR3 runs 14 residues. The full variable domain, rest sourced from reference TRBV5-1 and TRBJ2-1, is KAGVTQTPRYLIKTRGQQVTLSCSPISGHRSVSWYQQTPGQGLQFLFEYFSETQRNKGNFPGRFSGRQFSNSRSEMNVSTLELGDSALYLCASVRESSYNEQFFGPGTRLTVL.

This chain joins TRBV14 and TRBJ2-1; D perhaps matches TRBD1 (6 bases). V was pared by 0 bases and J by 3 bases, with 12 bases between. This CDR3 has 16 amino acids. Germline V gives CDR1 SGHDN, CDR2 FVKESK. In nucleotides, the CDR3 is TGTGCCAGCAGCCAAGACCCGGGACAACGCTACAATGAGCAGTTCTTC. Translation: CASSQDPGQRYNEQFF.

This clonotype turned up a few times. This chain links TRBV2 with TRBJ1-6, with D uncertain. Looked up from germline, CDR1 is SNHLY and CDR2 is FYNNEI. There are 15 residues in the CDR3. V gave up 3 bases and J gave up 4 bases, with 10 bases separating them. The CDR3 DNA sequence: TGTGCCAGCAGTGAGAGGACGGAGTATAATTCACCCCTCCACTTT. This codes for CASSERTEYNSPLHF.

V usage is TRBV7-2 and J usage is TRBJ1-1; no clear D. The CDR3 consists of 11 residues. With 5 bases removed from V and 4 bases from J, the gap between germline ends came to 5 bases. In germline, CDR1 is SGHTA, CDR2 FQGNSA. DNA for the CDR3: TGTGCCAGCAGCACCTTCACTGAAGCTTTCTTT. This encodes CASSTFTEAFF.

This clonotype was seen many times. This chain joins TRBV5-1 and TRBJ2-2, with 10 bases matching TRBD1. V shed 4 bases, J shed 5 bases, and the junction held 5 bases outside the gene matches. The V gene's germline CDR1 is SGHRS and CDR2 YFSETQ. CDR3 size: 15 residues. CDR3 region: CASSPWDRGTGELFF. As DNA, the CDR3 is TGCGCCAGCAGCCCGTGGGACAGGGGAACCGGGGAGCTGTTTTTT.

This chain joins TRBV20-1 and TRBJ1-1; D is ambiguous. The CDR3 runs 14 residues. V lost 5 bases and J 3 bases, leaving 16 bases between the germline ends. Germline V gene sequence: CDR1 DFQATT, CDR2 SNEGSKA (reference sequence). CDR3 region: CSALISGMDTEAFF. The DNA of the CDR3 is TGCAGTGCTCTTATTTCTGGGATGGACACTGAAGCTTTCTTT.

V gene TRBV7-2 combines with J gene TRBJ2-1; 11 bases match TRBD2. The CDR3 totals 15 residues. Per the germline V gene, CDR1 is SGHTA and CDR2 is FQGNSA. The junction had 3 bases not matched to a gene; V was cut back by 0 bases and J by 8 bases. CDR3 nucleotide sequence: TGTGCCAGCAGCTTAGCGGGACTAGCGGCTCATGAGCAGTTCTTC. Its protein product is CASSLAGLAAHEQFF.

This clonotype came up a few times. The chain has TRBV7-9 and TRBJ2-5; the match to TRBD2 covers 7 bases. The V gene's germline CDR1 is SEHNR and CDR2 FQNEAQ (reference sequence). The J segment lost 5 bases and the V segment lost 4 bases, leaving 4 bases of the junction unmatched. This CDR3 comprises 13 residues. The CDR3 reads CASSWGGSETQYF. CDR3 sequence (DNA): TGTGCCAGCAGCTGGGGGGGTTCGGAGACCCAGTACTTC.

The chain uses TRBV5-1 and TRBJ2-2; 7 nucleotides align to TRBD1. V was clipped by 2 bases and J by 4 bases; unmatched bases: 11. The CDR3 is 17 residues long. Germline V gene lookup returns CDR1 SGHRS and CDR2 YFSETQ. The CDR3 DNA follows: TGCGCCAGCAGCTTAACGACAGGGCGTATCGGCACCGGGGAGCTGTTTTTT. Translated, it gives CASSLTTGRIGTGELFF.

This clonotype was recorded only once. The chain joins TRBV18 to TRBJ2-1; 9 bases match TRBD1. The trim removed 2 bases at V and 10 bases at J, leaving 6 bases unmatched. Germline V lookup: CDR1 KGHSH, CDR2 LQKENI. The CDR3 length is 14 residues. CDR3: CASSPVQGAGEQFF. DNA for the CDR3: TGTGCCAGCTCACCAGTACAGGGGGCTGGAGAGCAGTTCTTC.